This T cell receptor (beta chain) was retrieved from a study of T cell responses to AZD1222 COVID-19 vaccine. Whole-study results and caveats: Just 5 or 6 AZD1222 recipients tested seropositive at baseline. Among spike-specific TCRs, nearly half reportedly target unmutated variant regions.

Here immunoSEQ multiplex PCR was the method, and the copy in TCRdb shows in-frame clones only, minus some. There are approximately 67,000 clones in the sample; roughly 90% occur only once, and under 3% lies in the top ten. Germline V gene sequence: CDR1 MNHEY, CDR2 SVGAGI. Trimming at V came to 7 bases and at J to 3 bases, leaving 5 bases not matched to a gene. The CDR3 runs 13 residues. Notes on this clone: Its antigen is undetermined.

This chain uses TRBV6-5 with TRBJ1-1, with TRBD1 identical over 7 bases. The sample in question was peripheral blood, obtained on day 0 of AZD1222 vaccination. This clonotype was sampled from an adult in good health. The CDR3 DNA follows: TGTGCCAGCAAAGAGGGGGCATACACTGAAGCTTTCTTT. Protein product: CASKEGAYTEAFF.